This T cell receptor (beta chain) emerged from a study of patients and donors after allogeneic stem cell transplantation. TCRdb redid the calling of the RT-PCR reads with MiXCR, one entry per CDR3 protein. The sample contains more than 850,000 distinct CDR3 sequences, more than 15% of which appear only once. This clonotype appeared a few times. Germline assignment: CDR1 MGHDK and CDR2 SYGVNS. The CDR3 sequence is 12 residues long. The V gene lost 5 bases and the J gene lost 6 bases, with 8 bases spanning the gap. The sequenced sample consisted of blood, either unsorted or a sorted T cell fraction (not recorded which). This receptor was taken from a human donor who was either an allogeneic HSCT recipient or a stem cell or donor lymphocyte infusion donor (not recorded which). It is not recorded whose cells these are; they may come from a transplant donor. The V gene is TRBV25-1, the J gene TRBJ2-1; unclear D gene. In DNA, the CDR3 is TGTGCCAGCAGTTCAGACTCCAATGAGCAGTTCTTC. It codes for CASSSDSNEQFF.